These T cell receptor beta chains were read from a single sample in a study of molecular identifiers for immune sequencing clone quantification. TCRdb called the PCR reads again in MiXCR, with one record for every CDR3 protein. This table has about 500,000 distinct CDR3 sequences, under 30% appearing once. Specimen: naive CD8+ T cells from blood, with Jurkat cell RNA spiked in. The receptors come from a human donor in good health. Some libraries in this study had Jurkat cell RNA spiked in. The CDR3 runs from the conserved cysteine through the conserved F or W. A D gene is named only where the DNA matches it firmly. Clone size, where shown, is once, few, many, or a class for clones that have expanded.

j_call,d_call,clone_size,v_call,cdr3_aa,cdr3_nt
TRBJ1-2,TRBD1,many,TRBV27,CASSPTGTGSYGYTF,TGTGCCAGCAGTCCTACCGGGACAGGTTCCTATGGCTACACCTTC
TRBJ1-1,NA,NA,TRBV4-1,CASSQGAWSTNTEAFF,TGCGCCAGCAGCCAAGGGGCCTGGTCAACGAACACTGAAGCTTTCTTT
TRBJ2-2,NA,many,TRBV4-1,CASTARSTAGELFF,TGCGCCAGCACTGCCAGGAGCACCGCCGGGGAGCTGTTTTTT
TRBJ1-2,NA,NA,TRBV12-3/TRBV12-4,CASSQIGGSGYGYTF,TGTGCCAGCAGTCAAATCGGGGGTTCTGGCTATGGCTACACCTTC
TRBJ1-1,NA,many,TRBV7-9,CASSFGAVNTEAFF,TGTGCCAGCAGCTTTGGGGCAGTTAACACTGAAGCTTTCTTT
TRBJ2-7,NA,few,TRBV7-2,CASSLAYKGPPSEQYF,TGTGCCAGCAGCTTAGCGTACAAGGGGCCGCCATCCGAGCAGTACTTC
TRBJ2-6,NA,many,TRBV6-2/TRBV6-3,CASTGANVLTF,TGTGCCAGCACCGGGGCCAACGTCCTGACTTTC
TRBJ2-7,NA,NA,TRBV4-3,CASSQRGNSYEQYF,TGCGCCAGCAGCCAACGCGGAAACTCCTACGAGCAGTACTTC
TRBJ1-5,NA,few,TRBV7-9,CASSPEGQRDQPQHF,TGTGCCAGCAGCCCGGAGGGACAAAGAGACCAGCCCCAGCATTTT
TRBJ2-1,NA,few,TRBV6-2/TRBV6-3,CASSPLGGGGGNEQFF,TGTGCCAGCAGTCCCCTCGGTGGGGGCGGTGGCAATGAGCAGTTCTTC
TRBJ2-3,NA,many,TRBV7-3,CASSPTSGGGDTQYF,TGTGCCAGCAGCCCGACTTCTGGGGGAGGAGATACGCAGTATTTT
TRBJ1-2,TRBD1,few,TRBV7-2,CASSPRDRTYGYTF,TGTGCCAGCAGCCCCCGGGACAGAACCTATGGCTACACCTTC
TRBJ2-3,NA,many,TRBV5-5,CASSSLWEDTQYF,TGTGCCAGCAGCTCCCTGTGGGAGGATACGCAGTATTTT